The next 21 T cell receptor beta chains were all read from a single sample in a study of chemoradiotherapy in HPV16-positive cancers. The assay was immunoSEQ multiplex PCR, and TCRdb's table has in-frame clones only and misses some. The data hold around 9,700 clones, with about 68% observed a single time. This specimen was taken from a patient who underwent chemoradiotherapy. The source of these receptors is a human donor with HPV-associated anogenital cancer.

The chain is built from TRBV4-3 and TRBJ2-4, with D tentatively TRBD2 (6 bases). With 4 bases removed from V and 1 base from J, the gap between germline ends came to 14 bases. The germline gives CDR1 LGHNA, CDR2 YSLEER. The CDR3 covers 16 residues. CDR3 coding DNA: TGCGCCAGCAGCCTTGGACTAACCGATGCCAAAAACATTCAGTACTTC. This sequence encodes CASSLGLTDAKNIQYF.

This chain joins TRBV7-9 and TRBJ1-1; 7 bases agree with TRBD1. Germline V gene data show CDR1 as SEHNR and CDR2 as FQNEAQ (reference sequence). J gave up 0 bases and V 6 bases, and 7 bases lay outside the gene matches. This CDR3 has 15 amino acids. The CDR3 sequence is CASSPPGQMNTEAFF. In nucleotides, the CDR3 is TGTGCCAGCAGTCCGCCGGGACAGATGAACACTGAAGCTTTCTTT.

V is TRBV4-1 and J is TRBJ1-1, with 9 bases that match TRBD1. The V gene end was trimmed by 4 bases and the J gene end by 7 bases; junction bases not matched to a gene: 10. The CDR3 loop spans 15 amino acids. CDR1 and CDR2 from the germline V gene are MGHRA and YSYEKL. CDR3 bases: TGCGCCAGCAGCCGCCCCACAGGGGGCTTAGTTGAAGCTTTCTTT. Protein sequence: CASSRPTGGLVEAFF.

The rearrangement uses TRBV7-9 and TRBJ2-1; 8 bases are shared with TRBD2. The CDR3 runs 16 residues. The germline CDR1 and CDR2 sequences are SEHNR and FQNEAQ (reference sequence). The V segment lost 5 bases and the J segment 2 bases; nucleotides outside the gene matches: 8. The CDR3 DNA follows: TGTGCCAGCAGCCCCCGGACTAGCAGAACCTACAATGAGCAGTTCTTC. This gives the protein CASSPRTSRTYNEQFF.

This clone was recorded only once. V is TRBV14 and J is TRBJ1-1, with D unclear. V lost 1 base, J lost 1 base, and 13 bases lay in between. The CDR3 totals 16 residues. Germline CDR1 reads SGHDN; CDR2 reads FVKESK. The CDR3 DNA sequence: TGTGCCAGCAGCCAAGTTGCGGGGTTGAGGAACACTGAAGCTTTCTTT. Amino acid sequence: CASSQVAGLRNTEAFF.

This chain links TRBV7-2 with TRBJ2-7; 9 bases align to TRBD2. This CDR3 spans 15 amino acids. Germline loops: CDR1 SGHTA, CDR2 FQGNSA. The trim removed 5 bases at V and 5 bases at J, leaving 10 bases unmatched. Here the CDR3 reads CASSADAGGSDEQYF. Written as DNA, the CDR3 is TGTGCCAGCAGCGCAGACGCGGGAGGGAGCGACGAGCAGTACTTC. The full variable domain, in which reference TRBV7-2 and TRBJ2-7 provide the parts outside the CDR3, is GAGVSQSPSNKVTEKGKDVELRCDPISGHTALYWYRQSLGQGLEFLIYFQGNSAPDKSGLPSDRFSAERTGGSVSTLTIQRTQQEDSAVYLCASSADAGGSDEQYFGPGTRLTVT.

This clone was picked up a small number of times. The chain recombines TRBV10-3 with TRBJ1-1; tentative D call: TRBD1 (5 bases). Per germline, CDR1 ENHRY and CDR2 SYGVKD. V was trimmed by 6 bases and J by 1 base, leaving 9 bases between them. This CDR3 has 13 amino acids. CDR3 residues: CAIRQGENTEAFF. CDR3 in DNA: TGTGCCATCAGGCAGGGCGAGAACACTGAAGCTTTCTTT.

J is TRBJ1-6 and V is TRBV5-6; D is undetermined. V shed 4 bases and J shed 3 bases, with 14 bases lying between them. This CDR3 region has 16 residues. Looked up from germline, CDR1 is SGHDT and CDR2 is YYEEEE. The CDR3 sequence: CASSHQWEDYNSPLHF. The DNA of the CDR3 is TGTGCCAGCAGCCATCAGTGGGAGGACTATAATTCACCCCTCCACTTT. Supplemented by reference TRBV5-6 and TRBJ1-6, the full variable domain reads DAGVTQSPTHLIKTRGQQVTLRCSPKSGHDTVSWYQQALGQGPQFIFQYYEEEERQRGNFPDRFSGHQFPNYSSELNVNALLLGDSALYLCASSHQWEDYNSPLHFGNGTRLTVT.

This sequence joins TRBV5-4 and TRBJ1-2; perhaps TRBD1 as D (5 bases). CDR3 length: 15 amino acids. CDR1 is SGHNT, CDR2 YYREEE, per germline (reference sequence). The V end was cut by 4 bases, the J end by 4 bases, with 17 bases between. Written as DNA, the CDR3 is TGTGCCAGCAGCCCCCCCGCTCCAGGGATCTATGGCTACACCTTC. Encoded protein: CASSPPAPGIYGYTF.

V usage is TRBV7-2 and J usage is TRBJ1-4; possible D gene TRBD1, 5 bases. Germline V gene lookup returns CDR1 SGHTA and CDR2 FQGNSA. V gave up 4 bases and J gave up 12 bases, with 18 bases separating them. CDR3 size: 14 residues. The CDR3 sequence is CASSSAGIGGELFF. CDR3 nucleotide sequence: TGTGCCAGCAGCTCGGCAGGGATCGGGGGGGAACTGTTTTTT. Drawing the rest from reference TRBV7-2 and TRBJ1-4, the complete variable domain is GAGVSQSPSNKVTEKGKDVELRCDPISGHTALYWYRQSLGQGLEFLIYFQGNSAPDKSGLPSDRFSAERTGGSVSTLTIQRTQQEDSAVYLCASSSAGIGGELFFGSGTQLSVL.

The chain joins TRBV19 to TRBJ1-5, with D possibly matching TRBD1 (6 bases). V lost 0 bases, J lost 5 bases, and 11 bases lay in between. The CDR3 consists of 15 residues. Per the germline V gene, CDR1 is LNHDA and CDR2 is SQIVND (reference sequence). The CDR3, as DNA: TGTGCCAGTAGTATAGATCGGGGGCGTGATCAGCCCCAGCATTTT. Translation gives CASSIDRGRDQPQHF.

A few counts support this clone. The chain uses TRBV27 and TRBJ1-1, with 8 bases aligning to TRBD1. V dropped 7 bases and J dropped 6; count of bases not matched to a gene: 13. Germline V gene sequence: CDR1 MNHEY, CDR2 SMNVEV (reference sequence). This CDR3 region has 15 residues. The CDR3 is CASIRSGGVSPEAFF. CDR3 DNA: TGTGCCAGCATCCGATCAGGGGGCGTGAGCCCTGAAGCTTTCTTT.

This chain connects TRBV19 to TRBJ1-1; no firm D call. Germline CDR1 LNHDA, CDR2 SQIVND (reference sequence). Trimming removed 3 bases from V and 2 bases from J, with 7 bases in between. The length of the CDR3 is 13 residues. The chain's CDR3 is CASSIQRNTEAFF. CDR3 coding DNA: TGTGCCAGTAGTATCCAGCGCAACACTGAAGCTTTCTTT. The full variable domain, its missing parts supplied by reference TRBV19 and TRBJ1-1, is DGGITQSPKYLFRKEGQNVTLSCEQNLNHDAMYWYRQDPGQGLRLIYYSQIVNDFQKGDIAEGYSVSREKKESFPLTVTSAQKNPTAFYLCASSIQRNTEAFFGQGTRLTVV.

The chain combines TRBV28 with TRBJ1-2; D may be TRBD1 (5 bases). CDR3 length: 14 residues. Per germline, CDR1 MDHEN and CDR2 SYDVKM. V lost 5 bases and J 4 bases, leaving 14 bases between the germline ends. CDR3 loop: CASSPGPGGYGYTF. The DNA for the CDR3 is TGTGCCAGCAGTCCTGGGCCCGGGGGCTATGGCTACACCTTC.

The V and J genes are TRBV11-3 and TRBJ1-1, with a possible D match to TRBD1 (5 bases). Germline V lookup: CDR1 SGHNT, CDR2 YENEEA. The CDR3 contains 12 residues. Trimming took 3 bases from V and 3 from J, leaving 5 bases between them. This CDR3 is CASSFRDTEAFF. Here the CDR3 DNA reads TGTGCCAGCAGCTTCAGGGACACTGAAGCTTTCTTT.

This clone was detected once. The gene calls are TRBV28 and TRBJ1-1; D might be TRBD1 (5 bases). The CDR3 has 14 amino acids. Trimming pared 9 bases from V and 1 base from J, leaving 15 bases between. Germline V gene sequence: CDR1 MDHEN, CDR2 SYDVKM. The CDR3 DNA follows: TGTGCCAGTTACCCGGGACGGGCGAACACTGAAGCTTTCTTT. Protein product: CASYPGRANTEAFF.

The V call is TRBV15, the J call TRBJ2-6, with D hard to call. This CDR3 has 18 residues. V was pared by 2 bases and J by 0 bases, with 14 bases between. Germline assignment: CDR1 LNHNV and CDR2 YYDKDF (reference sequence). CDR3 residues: CATSRPRTANSGANVLTF. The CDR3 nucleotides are TGTGCCACCAGCAGACCTCGGACGGCGAACTCTGGGGCCAACGTCCTGACTTTC.

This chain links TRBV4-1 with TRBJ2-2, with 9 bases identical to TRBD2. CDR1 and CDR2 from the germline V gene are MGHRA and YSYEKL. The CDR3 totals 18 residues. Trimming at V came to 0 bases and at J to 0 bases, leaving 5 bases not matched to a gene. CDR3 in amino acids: CASSQDSSGAANTGELFF. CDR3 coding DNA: TGCGCCAGCAGCCAAGATTCTAGCGGGGCCGCGAACACCGGGGAGCTGTTTTTT.

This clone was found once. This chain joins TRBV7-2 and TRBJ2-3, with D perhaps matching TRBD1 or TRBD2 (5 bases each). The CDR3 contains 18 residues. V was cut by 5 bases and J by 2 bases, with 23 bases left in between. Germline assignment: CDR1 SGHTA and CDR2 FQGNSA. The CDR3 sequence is CASSGWGLDSQFTDTQYF. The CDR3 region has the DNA TGTGCCAGCAGCGGGTGGGGCTTGGACTCACAATTCACAGATACGCAGTATTTT.

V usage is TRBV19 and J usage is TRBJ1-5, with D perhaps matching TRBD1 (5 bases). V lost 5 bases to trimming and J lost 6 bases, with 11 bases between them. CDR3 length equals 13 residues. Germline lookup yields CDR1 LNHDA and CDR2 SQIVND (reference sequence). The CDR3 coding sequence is TGTGCCAGTAGTCCACAGGTTCTTCAGCCCCAGCATTTT. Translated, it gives CASSPQVLQPQHF. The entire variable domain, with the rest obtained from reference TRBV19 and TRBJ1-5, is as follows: DGGITQSPKYLFRKEGQNVTLSCEQNLNHDAMYWYRQDPGQGLRLIYYSQIVNDFQKGDIAEGYSVSREKKESFPLTVTSAQKNPTAFYLCASSPQVLQPQHFGDGTRLSIL.

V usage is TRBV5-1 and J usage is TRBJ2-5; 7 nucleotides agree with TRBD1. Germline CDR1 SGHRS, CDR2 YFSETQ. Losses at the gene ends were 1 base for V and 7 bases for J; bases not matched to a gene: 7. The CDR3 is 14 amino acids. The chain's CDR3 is CASSLKGALPTQYF. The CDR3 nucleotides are TGCGCCAGCAGCTTGAAGGGGGCCCTGCCGACCCAGTACTTC. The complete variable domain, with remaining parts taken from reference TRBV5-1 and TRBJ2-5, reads KAGVTQTPRYLIKTRGQQVTLSCSPISGHRSVSWYQQTPGQGLQFLFEYFSETQRNKGNFPGRFSGRQFSNSRSEMNVSTLELGDSALYLCASSLKGALPTQYFGPGTRLLVL.